These 7 T cell receptor beta chains share one sample of origin, sequenced in a study of T-cell memory formation after mild COVID-19. A single record per CDR3 protein comes from TCRdb applying MiXCR to the 5' RACE reads. The sample comprises about 110,000 distinct CDR3 sequences, 15% to 20% of which are singletons, and approximately 5% rests with the top ten. The sequenced sample was PBMCs or a T cell subset sorted from them (not recorded which). These receptors all come from a man in his late teens or twenties who had mild COVID-19 (a few samples of this study predate the infection). Cell type and time point are not known.

This clonotype was seen a handful of times. The chain has TRBV30 and TRBJ2-3, with a weak D call TRBD2 (6 bases). V lost 3 bases, J lost 4 bases, and 14 bases lay in between. The CDR3 contains 14 residues. Germline loops: CDR1 GTSNPN, CDR2 SVGIG (reference sequence). CDR3 loop: CAWSGGVWPDTQYF. The CDR3, as DNA: TGTGCCTGGAGCGGAGGGGTCTGGCCAGATACGCAGTATTTT.

This clonotype was seen a handful of times. This chain joins TRBV7-2 and TRBJ2-5; D is unclear. Trimming shortened V by 1 base and J by 5 bases, and 8 bases separated the two germline ends. This CDR3 is 13 amino acids long. Germline-derived CDR1 and CDR2 are SGHTA and FQGNSA. CDR3 DNA: TGTGCCAGCAGCTTAGAGTCCTGGGAGACCCAGTACTTC. Amino acids: CASSLESWETQYF.

In its sample, this clonotype was seen a few times. The chain uses TRBV19 and TRBJ2-2; 7 bases fit TRBD1. V gave up 3 bases and J gave up 4 bases; unmatched junction bases: 8. This CDR3 is 16 amino acids long. CDR1 LNHDA and CDR2 SQIVND come from the germline V gene (reference sequence). CDR3 nucleotides: TGTGCCAGTAGTATTTTTTCGCAGGGGGTCACCGGGGAGCTGTTTTTT. This codes for CASSIFSQGVTGELFF.

This clonotype was counted between two and nine times. Here the CDR3 reads CASSYLPTDTQYF. The CDR3 nucleotides read TGCGCCAGCAGCTACCTTCCGACAGATACGCAGTATTTT. V gene TRBV5-1 combines with J gene TRBJ2-3; no reliable D call. The ends were cut back, 3 bases at V and 3 bases at J, with 8 bases in the middle. CDR1 and CDR2 from the germline V gene are SGHRS and YFSETQ. This CDR3 has 13 residues.

The chain carries TRBV12-3 or TRBV12-4 and TRBJ2-2; unclear D gene. The CDR3 covers 15 residues. Trimming removed 2 bases from V and 5 bases from J, with 12 bases in between. CDR3 nucleotide sequence: TGTGCCAGCAGTTTACCCCCAGGTCTTACCGGGGAGCTGTTTTTT. This sequence encodes CASSLPPGLTGELFF.

This clonotype was counted only a few times. The CDR3: CASSLVPESYEQYF. The DNA for the CDR3 is TGTGCCAGCAGCTTAGTCCCTGAATCCTACGAGCAGTACTTC. The chain has TRBV7-2 and TRBJ2-7; D gene unclear. Germline CDR1 is SGHTA and CDR2 is FQGNSA. There are 14 residues in the CDR3. Trimming took off 1 base at V and 1 base at J, with 8 bases between the two ends.

This clonotype was found a few times. The V and J genes are TRBV2 and TRBJ2-1; 8 bases map to TRBD2. CDR1 SNHLY and CDR2 FYNNEI come from the germline V gene. The CDR3 runs 16 residues. J was trimmed by 3 bases and V by 6 bases; bases with no gene match: 10. The CDR3 is CASREVAGTYYNEQFF. Here the CDR3 DNA reads TGTGCCAGCAGAGAGGTAGCGGGGACTTACTACAATGAGCAGTTCTTC.